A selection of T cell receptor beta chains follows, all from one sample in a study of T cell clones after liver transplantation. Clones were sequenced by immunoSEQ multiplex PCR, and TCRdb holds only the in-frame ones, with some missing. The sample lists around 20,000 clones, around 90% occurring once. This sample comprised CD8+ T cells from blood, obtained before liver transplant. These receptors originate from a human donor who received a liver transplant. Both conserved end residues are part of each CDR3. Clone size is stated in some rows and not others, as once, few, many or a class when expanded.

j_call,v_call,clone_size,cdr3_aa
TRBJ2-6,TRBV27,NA,CASSDRGAGANVLTF
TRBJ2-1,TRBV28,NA,CASSLRGRGNEQFF
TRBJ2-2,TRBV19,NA,CASSMAGPTGELFF
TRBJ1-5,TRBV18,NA,CASSPGRVDQPQHF
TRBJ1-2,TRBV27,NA,CASTGNALYGYTF
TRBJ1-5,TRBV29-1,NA,CSVVGDSNQPQHF
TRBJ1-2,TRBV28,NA,CASSFPGQDGYTF
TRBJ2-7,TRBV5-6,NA,CASSGTGTSAYEQYF
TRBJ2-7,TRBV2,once,CASDRSRERSSYEQYF
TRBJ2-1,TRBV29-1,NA,CSVEYINEQFF
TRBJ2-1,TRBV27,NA,CASSPVQGPWEQFF
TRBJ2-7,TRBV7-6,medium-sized,CASSRDGAEQYF
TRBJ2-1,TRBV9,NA,CASSVAASGGNEQFF
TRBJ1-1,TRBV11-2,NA,CASSSETRLEAFF
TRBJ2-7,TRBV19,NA,CASSQYGLELNEQYF
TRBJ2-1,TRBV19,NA,CASSARDGSNEQFF
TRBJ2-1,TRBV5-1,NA,CASSLTTGAYEQFF
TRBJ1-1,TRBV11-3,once,CASSLDAEAKGGAFF
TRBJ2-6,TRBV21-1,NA,CASSKLSGANVLTF
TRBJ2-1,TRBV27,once,CASSTGLPGGSYNEQFF
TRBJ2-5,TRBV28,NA,CASSPRLAGEETQYF
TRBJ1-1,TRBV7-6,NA,CASSLRGSNTEAFF
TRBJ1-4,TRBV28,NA,CASSPPGTGDEKLFF
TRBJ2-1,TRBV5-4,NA,CASSPSIGLPGYNEQFF
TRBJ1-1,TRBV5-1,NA,CASSLDPGGSEAFF
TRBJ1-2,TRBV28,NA,CASSRPGSRGYTF
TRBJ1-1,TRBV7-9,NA,CASSQGAAGGDTEAFF
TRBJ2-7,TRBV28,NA,CASSPKLGQGEQYF